Sequencing of this TCR beta chain was carried out in a study of cytomegalovirus exposure and HLA in healthy donors. Study-level results: Within an earlier analysis, most TCR beta V segments proved productive either about 87% or about 30% of the time.

The study ran its PCR with 60 Vbeta and 13 Jbeta primers. Sequencing was performed with immunoSEQ multiplex PCR; in TCRdb, only in-frame clones are kept and a portion is missing. The sample lists more than 95,000 clones; roughly 85% were seen once. To note about this clone: Its antigen is not known.

CDR1 is MNHNY, CDR2 SVGAGI, per germline (reference sequence). The germline V and J ends were trimmed by 5 bases and 5 bases, with 18 bases remaining between them. This CDR3 has 15 residues. This chain links TRBV6-6 with TRBJ1-2, with D perhaps matching TRBD1 (5 bases). The TCR originated in a man between 18 and 29 years old in good health and CMV-seropositive. Sequencing was performed on PBMCs. Here the CDR3 DNA reads TGTGCCAGCAGTCCCGGGGGAGGAAAAGTATATGGCTACACCTTC. Residues: CASSPGGGKVYGYTF.